The 6 T cell receptor beta chains below come from one sample, sequenced in a study of OX40 agonist ivuxolimab in advanced cancers. The method was immunoSEQ multiplex PCR; TCRdb's version includes in-frame clones alone and lacks a portion of them. The repertoire holds about 48,000 clones, approximately 86% seen once, with under 2.5% in the top ten. The sample was CD4+ or CD8+ T cells sorted from blood, taken in a trial of the OX40 agonist ivuxolimab. These TCRs come from an adult with an advanced solid tumor such as melanoma, head and neck, liver or kidney cancer.

This chain links TRBV6-6 with TRBJ2-2; the D is unclear. V was shortened by 2 bases and J by 5 bases, with 3 bases between the two germline ends. CDR3 length: 12 amino acids. CDR1 and CDR2 from the germline V gene are MNHNY and SVGAGI (reference sequence). In nucleotides, the CDR3 is TGTGCCAGCAGTTACGGGACCGGGGAGCTGTTTTTT. Protein: CASSYGTGELFF.

In the case of this clone: The junction departs from the called germline gene at one end, perhaps through a read error. The genes are TRBV10-3 and TRBJ1-2; D is unclear. CDR3 size: 12 residues. Germline CDR1 ENHRY, CDR2 SYGVKD. The CDR3 sequence is CAISESRSAQSF. The CDR3 bases are TGTGCCATCAGTGAGTCGAGGAGCGCTCAATCGTTC.

This chain joins TRBV19 and TRBJ1-6, with a possible D match to TRBD1 (6 bases). This CDR3 has 14 amino acids. Per the germline V gene, CDR1 is LNHDA and CDR2 is SQIVND (reference sequence). Trimming pared 6 bases from V and 5 bases from J, leaving 11 bases between. The chain's CDR3 is CASSMNRDNSPLHF. DNA for the CDR3: TGTGCCAGTAGCATGAACAGGGATAATTCACCCCTCCACTTT. Supplemented by reference TRBV19 and TRBJ1-6, the full variable domain reads DGGITQSPKYLFRKEGQNVTLSCEQNLNHDAMYWYRQDPGQGLRLIYYSQIVNDFQKGDIAEGYSVSREKKESFPLTVTSAQKNPTAFYLCASSMNRDNSPLHFGNGTRLTVT.

The rearrangement links TRBV6-6 to TRBJ1-1, with D maybe TRBD1 (6 bases). The CDR3 is 14 residues long. Germline V CDR1 and CDR2: MNHNY, SVGAGI (reference sequence). Trimming shortened V by 7 bases and J by 0 bases, and 12 bases separated the two germline ends. The CDR3 loop is CASKGQFMNTEAFF. CDR3 DNA sequence: TGTGCCAGCAAAGGACAGTTCATGAACACTGAAGCTTTCTTT.

The V gene is TRBV18, the J gene TRBJ2-3; D ambiguous. The length of the CDR3 is 12 residues. V gave up 3 bases and J gave up 5 bases, with 6 bases separating them. Germline V gene lookup returns CDR1 KGHSH and CDR2 LQKENI. CDR3 bases: TGTGCCAGCTCACCCCAGCAAGATACGCAGTATTTT. Encoded protein: CASSPQQDTQYF.

This clone was seen a single time. V usage is TRBV5-1 and J usage is TRBJ2-1; D perhaps matches TRBD1 (6 bases). Germline V CDR1 and CDR2: SGHRS, YFSETQ. This CDR3 has 14 residues. Trimming shortened V by 0 bases and J by 7 bases, and 11 bases separated the two germline ends. The CDR3 spells CASSLVAGVNEQFF. Written as DNA, the CDR3 is TGCGCCAGCAGCTTGGTTGCAGGGGTTAATGAGCAGTTCTTC.